This TCR beta chain stems from a study of blood T cell repertoires in COVID-19. TCRdb's table, derived via immunoSEQ multiplex PCR, lists solely in-frame clones and lacks some. The sample lists under 250,000 clones, about 90% occurring once. The length of the CDR3 is 14 residues. V was pared by 6 bases and J by 4 bases, with 9 bases of the junction left unmatched. CDR1 is MNHEY and CDR2 is SVGAGI in the germline V gene. V usage is TRBV6-5 and J usage is TRBJ2-7; 7 bases align to TRBD1. This TCR came from a young man with acute or convalescent COVID-19. The sequencing sample was made of peripheral blood. The CDR3 DNA is TGTGCCAGCAGCCCAACAGGGGAAGGGTACGAGCAGTACTTC. The encoded protein is CASSPTGEGYEQYF.